This T cell receptor beta chain was found in a study of blood T cells in healthy people across ages. Sample-barcoded 5' priming and a J-beta primer mix drove a second PCR of 7 to 11 cycles. A template-switch adaptor with 12 random nucleotides tagged each cDNA molecule. Via MiXCR, TCRdb re-called the 5' RACE reads, giving one row per CDR3 protein. The data show under 2 million distinct CDR3 sequences, with about 35% seen just once and 11% held by the top ten. The sequencing input was blood. The receptor comes from a woman in her twenties or thirties in good health.

CDR3 nucleotides: TGTGCCAGCAGCCTACTTGCGGTCTACGAGCAGTACTTC. Protein sequence: CASSLLAVYEQYF. V and J are TRBV12-3 or TRBV12-4 and TRBJ2-7, with D unclear. The V and J ends lost 6 bases and 3 bases respectively, with 12 bases between them. This CDR3 is 13 amino acids long.